The 31 T cell receptor beta chains below were found in one sample sequenced in a study of T cells in Graves' hyperthyroidism and ophthalmopathy. Template material for amplifying TCR beta CDR3 regions consisted of RNA transcripts. TCR CDR3 regions were first amplified by RT-PCR with HTBI primers. TCRdb re-called the multiplex PCR reads with MiXCR, one entry per CDR3 protein. The table records 350,000 to 450,000 distinct CDR3 sequences, roughly an eighth of them present only once. The source material was blood. These receptor sequences come from a man in his fifties with Graves' ophthalmopathy.

This clonotype was counted only a few times. This chain connects TRBV9 to TRBJ2-7; 8 bases are a match to TRBD2. Trimming cost V 4 bases and J 3 bases; bases outside gene matches: 9. Germline loops: CDR1 SGDLS, CDR2 YYNGEE. The CDR3 runs 15 residues. This chain's CDR3 is CASSPPGGRIYEQYF. CDR3 in DNA: TGTGCCAGCAGCCCTCCGGGGGGGAGGATCTACGAGCAGTACTTC.

Note on this clonotype: A clone one base away is much larger, so this may be a read error. The V and J genes are TRBV3-1 and TRBJ2-4; maybe TRBD1 (5 bases). The V gene lost 3 bases and the J gene lost 3 bases, with 12 bases spanning the gap. The CDR3 sequence is 15 residues long. CDR1 is LGHDT, CDR2 YNNKEL, per germline (reference sequence). The CDR3 DNA reads as TGTGCCAGCAGCCATGATGGACACCACAAAAACATTCAGTACTTC. Its translation is CASSHDGHHKNIQYF. Full variable domain (missing parts from reference TRBV3-1 and TRBJ2-4): DTAVSQTPKYLVTQMGNDKSIKCEQNLGHDTMYWYKQDSKKFLKIMFSYNNKELIINETVPNRFSPKSPDKAHLNLHINSLELGDSAVYFCASSHDGHHKNIQYFGAGTRLSVL.

The rearrangement uses TRBV30 and TRBJ1-1; D is unclear. CDR3 length: 13 amino acids. Trimming stripped 1 base from V and 3 bases from J, with 9 bases between. CDR1 is GTSNPN, CDR2 SVGIG, per germline (reference sequence). As DNA, the CDR3 is TGTGCCTGGAGTGGAAATAGGGACACTGAAGCTTTCTTT. This gives the protein CAWSGNRDTEAFF.

At least ten counts were recorded for this clonotype. The J gene is TRBJ1-2, the V gene TRBV6-1; the D gene is possibly TRBD1 (6 bases). Deletions cut 5 bases from V and 6 bases from J, with 13 bases between. The CDR3 has 13 residues. Germline CDR1 reads MNHNS; CDR2 reads SASEGT. The CDR3 sequence: CASSKTGVDGYTF. For the CDR3, the DNA is TGTGCCAGCAGTAAGACAGGAGTTGATGGCTACACCTTC.

This clonotype was recorded a few times. This chain connects TRBV18 to TRBJ2-3; maybe TRBD2 (5 bases). Trimming pared 3 bases from V and 7 bases from J, leaving 17 bases between. CDR1 is KGHSH, CDR2 LQKENI, per germline. This CDR3 has 15 amino acids. CDR3 sequence reads: CASSPQSGRRHTQYF. CDR3 nucleotides: TGTGCCAGCTCACCTCAGAGCGGCAGGCGGCATACGCAGTATTTT.

This clonotype was found many times. This chain connects TRBV15 to TRBJ2-3; TRBD1 might be the D (5 bases). Trimming pared 0 bases from V and 3 bases from J, leaving 16 bases between. This CDR3 has 17 residues. Per germline, CDR1 LNHNV and CDR2 YYDKDF (reference sequence). CDR3 sequence reads: CATSRDDSPLGTDTQYF. The CDR3 nucleotides are TGTGCCACCAGCAGAGACGACAGTCCGTTGGGGACAGATACGCAGTATTTT.

At least ten counts were recorded for this clonotype. This sequence joins TRBV28 and TRBJ1-2; possibly TRBD1 for D (5 bases). The V gene lost 5 bases and the J gene lost 4 bases, with 17 bases spanning the gap. From germline, CDR1 is MDHEN and CDR2 SYDVKM. The CDR3 sequence is 15 residues long. In nucleotides, the CDR3 is TGTGCCAGCAGTCCTAGTTTGCAGGGTTCCTATGGCTACACCTTC. As protein: CASSPSLQGSYGYTF.

This clonotype turned up a few times. The rearrangement joins TRBV9 to TRBJ2-2, with a possible D match to TRBD1 (6 bases). The CDR3 contains 14 residues. The germline gives CDR1 SGDLS, CDR2 YYNGEE. The V end was cut by 2 bases, the J end by 4 bases, with 9 bases between. CDR3 sequence (DNA): TGTGCCAGCAGCGTCGAGGGGGTCACCGGGGAGCTGTTTTTT. It translates to CASSVEGVTGELFF.

The V call is TRBV20-1, the J call TRBJ2-1; D gene unclear. The CDR3 is 14 amino acids. With 4 bases removed from V and 8 bases from J, the gap between germline ends came to 18 bases. Germline V gene lookup returns CDR1 DFQATT and CDR2 SNEGSKA (reference sequence). The CDR3 DNA reads TGCAGTGCTAATATTCTAGGCGTCATGGATGAGCAGTTCTTC. Encoded protein: CSANILGVMDEQFF.

The chain has TRBV19 and TRBJ1-5; D is unresolved. CDR3 length: 14 residues. Germline CDR1 reads LNHDA; CDR2 reads SQIVND (reference sequence). V lost 6 bases and J lost 3, with 12 bases in between. DNA for the CDR3: TGTGCCAGTAGCTGGGCCCCAGACAATCAGCCCCAGCATTTT. Translated: CASSWAPDNQPQHF.

This clonotype was observed a few times. V gene TRBV7-9 combines with J gene TRBJ1-6, with D perhaps TRBD1 (5 bases). The germline V and J ends were trimmed by 0 bases and 2 bases, with 5 bases remaining between them. CDR1 SEHNR and CDR2 FQNEAQ come from the germline V gene (reference sequence). The CDR3 length is 15 residues. CDR3 nucleotides: TGTGCCAGCAGCTTAGCAGGGGCCTATAATTCACCCCTCCACTTT. The encoded protein is CASSLAGAYNSPLHF.

This clonotype has only a few counts. This chain uses TRBV6-5 with TRBJ1-2, with D uncertain. Trimming shortened V by 0 bases and J by 5 bases, and 7 bases separated the two germline ends. Germline V lookup: CDR1 MNHEY, CDR2 SVGAGI. This CDR3 spans 13 amino acids. The CDR3 DNA follows: TGTGCCAGCAGTTACTCGAAAGGTTATGGCTACACCTTC. Translation gives CASSYSKGYGYTF.

This chain joins TRBV19 and TRBJ2-1; D possibly matches TRBD1 or TRBD2 (5 bases each). Germline-derived CDR1 and CDR2 are LNHDA and SQIVND (reference sequence). Trimming cost V 8 bases and J 7 bases, with 21 bases left between them. This CDR3 comprises 15 residues. The CDR3 is CASGGGGLFMNEQFF. For the CDR3, the DNA is TGTGCCAGTGGGGGTGGGGGTCTCTTCATGAATGAGCAGTTCTTC.

This clonotype was detected a few times. The V and J genes are TRBV7-9 and TRBJ2-7; 7 bases line up with TRBD1. The CDR3 has 15 amino acids. V lost 5 bases to trimming and J lost 2 bases; unmatched junction nucleotides: 9. The germline gives CDR1 SEHNR, CDR2 FQNEAQ (reference sequence). The DNA of the CDR3 is TGTGCCAGCAGCCCCTCGACAGGGTCCCCCTACGAGCAGTACTTC. Translated: CASSPSTGSPYEQYF. The variable domain in full, with the rest retrieved from reference TRBV7-9 and TRBJ2-7, is DTGVSQNPRHKITKRGQNVTFRCDPISEHNRLYWYRQTLGQGPEFLTYFQNEAQLEKSRLLSDRFSAERPKGSFSTLEIQRTEQGDSAMYLCASSPSTGSPYEQYFGPGTRLTVT.

This clonotype was picked up a small number of times. This chain joins TRBV24-1 and TRBJ2-1; 9 bases agree with TRBD2. V shed 1 base, J shed 4 bases, and the junction held 10 bases outside the gene matches. From germline, CDR1 is KGHDR and CDR2 SFDVKD. The CDR3 has 18 residues. CDR3 amino acids: CATSDFGGSGSRYNEQFF. In DNA form, the CDR3 reads TGTGCCACCAGTGATTTTGGGGGTAGCGGGAGTCGGTACAATGAGCAGTTCTTC.

This clonotype has at least ten counts. The genes are TRBV20-1 and TRBJ2-1; D possibly uses TRBD1 or TRBD2 (6 bases each). The CDR3 consists of 17 residues. The V and J ends lost 6 bases and 0 bases respectively, with 21 bases between them. The germline gives CDR1 DFQATT, CDR2 SNEGSKA (reference sequence). The CDR3 nucleotides read TGCAGTGCAAAAAGGGGGGTGGTTCCGAGCTCCTACAATGAGCAGTTCTTC. Amino acid sequence: CSAKRGVVPSSYNEQFF.

The chain links TRBV5-6 to TRBJ1-1; weak D call: TRBD1 (5 bases). The germline gives CDR1 SGHDT, CDR2 YYEEEE. The CDR3 is made up of 15 amino acids. Trimming removed 4 bases from V and 1 base from J, with 14 bases in between. CDR3 nucleotides: TGTGCCAGCAGCCCAACAAGGGGCCCGAACACTGAAGCTTTCTTT. The encoded protein is CASSPTRGPNTEAFF.

This clonotype has a single count. This chain connects TRBV7-2 to TRBJ1-3; tentatively, D is TRBD1 (5 bases). Trimming removed 4 bases at V and 1 base at J, with 14 bases between. Looked up from germline, CDR1 is SGHTA and CDR2 is FQGNSA. The CDR3 runs 16 residues. The CDR3 DNA reads as TGTGCCAGCAGCTATAATCCTCCAGGGTCTGGAAACACCATATATTTT. Translation: CASSYNPPGSGNTIYF. Combining the CDR3 with reference TRBV7-2 and TRBJ1-3 gives the whole variable domain GAGVSQSPSNKVTEKGKDVELRCDPISGHTALYWYRQSLGQGLEFLIYFQGNSAPDKSGLPSDRFSAERTGGSVSTLTIQRTQQEDSAVYLCASSYNPPGSGNTIYFGEGSWLTVV.

This clonotype was counted a few times. The V call is TRBV5-6, the J call TRBJ2-7; D may be TRBD1 (5 bases). The CDR3 loop spans 16 amino acids. Germline V gene sequence: CDR1 SGHDT, CDR2 YYEEEE. V lost 0 bases, J lost 5 bases, and 18 bases lay in between. CDR3 DNA sequence: TGTGCCAGCAGCTTGGAGGGGCAGAGTTGGAGAGACGAGCAGTACTTC. This sequence encodes CASSLEGQSWRDEQYF.

This clonotype was observed at least ten times. The chain links TRBV6-2 or TRBV6-3 to TRBJ1-2; 7 bases are a match to TRBD1. CDR3 length: 14 residues. CDR1 and CDR2 from the germline V gene are MNHEY and SVGEGT. V lost 4 bases, J lost 5 bases, and 7 bases stayed unmatched. In DNA form, the CDR3 reads TGTGCCAGCAGTTCCGGGACAGCCATTTATGGCTACACCTTC. As protein: CASSSGTAIYGYTF.

This rearrangement joins TRBV30 to TRBJ2-3, with a possible D match to TRBD2 (5 bases). Per the germline V gene, CDR1 is GTSNPN and CDR2 is SVGIG (reference sequence). The length of the CDR3 is 15 residues. The V gene lost 7 bases and the J gene lost 0 bases, with 17 bases spanning the gap. Here the CDR3 DNA reads TGTGCCTCCAGGTCGGGCGGAGGAAGCACAGATACGCAGTATTTT. The encoded protein is CASRSGGGSTDTQYF.

The chain uses TRBV6-5 and TRBJ2-4; 9 positions match TRBD2. This CDR3 region has 18 residues. Germline V gene lookup returns CDR1 MNHEY and CDR2 SVGAGI. Trimming removed 4 bases from V and 3 bases from J; junction bases left unmatched: 13. The CDR3 sequence: CASSSLPGTSFGKNIQYF. The DNA of the CDR3 is TGTGCCAGCAGTTCCCTACCCGGGACTAGCTTTGGCAAAAACATTCAGTACTTC.

This clonotype came up a few times. This chain links TRBV20-1 with TRBJ2-5; 11 bases fit TRBD2. The length of the CDR3 is 16 residues. V shed 0 bases and J 5 bases; nucleotides not matched to a gene: 8. Germline CDR1 and CDR2: DFQATT and SNEGSKA (reference sequence). CDR3 amino acids: CSARDPTSGSSETQYF. CDR3 coding DNA: TGCAGTGCTAGAGATCCCACTAGCGGGAGTTCGGAGACCCAGTACTTC.

This clonotype appeared many times. J is TRBJ1-2 and V is TRBV30; the D is unclear. Germline values: CDR1 GTSNPN, CDR2 SVGIG (reference sequence). The V gene lost 3 bases and the J gene lost 4 bases, with 15 bases spanning the gap. This CDR3 region has 14 residues. The CDR3 DNA reads as TGTGCCTGGAGGCCGTATCGAACAACCTATGGCTACACCTTC. This codes for CAWRPYRTTYGYTF.

This rearrangement joins TRBV7-3 to TRBJ2-5; the match to TRBD2 covers 12 bases. Germline V CDR1 and CDR2: SGHTA, FQGTGA. This CDR3 is built from 17 residues. V gave up 1 base and J gave up 5 bases; unmatched junction bases: 8. CDR3 loop: CASSLNALAGGPETQYF. In DNA, the CDR3 is TGTGCCAGCAGCTTAAACGCGCTAGCGGGAGGGCCCGAGACCCAGTACTTC. The full variable domain, completed using reference TRBV7-3 and TRBJ2-5, is GAGVSQTPSNKVTEKGKYVELRCDPISGHTALYWYRQSLGQGPEFLIYFQGTGAADDSGLPNDRFFAVRPEGSVSTLKIQRTERGDSAVYLCASSLNALAGGPETQYFGPGTRLLVL.

Here the CDR3 DNA reads TGTGCCAGCAGCTTAGTCACTAGCCGGCGGAATGAGCAGTTCTTC. It specifies CASSLVTSRRNEQFF. The chain combines TRBV7-3 with TRBJ2-1; D is possibly TRBD2 (6 bases). Germline-derived CDR1 and CDR2 are SGHTA and FQGTGA. The ends were cut back, 2 bases at V and 7 bases at J, with 15 bases in the middle. The CDR3 extends over 15 amino acids.

The chain couples TRBV29-1 to TRBJ1-2, with a possible D match to TRBD1 (5 bases). V lost 6 bases and J lost 0, with 14 bases in between. Germline CDR1 SQVTM, CDR2 ANQGSEA. The CDR3 runs 14 residues. The CDR3 loop reads CSVPTWGANYGYTF. CDR3 in DNA: TGCAGCGTGCCTACCTGGGGGGCTAACTATGGCTACACCTTC.

This clonotype was seen more than once but under ten times. The junction and the germline gene differ at one end; a read error may be behind it. The chain joins TRBV9 to TRBJ2-1; D is unclear. The length of the CDR3 is 16 residues. Looked up from germline, CDR1 is SGDLS and CDR2 is YYNGEE. This chain's CDR3 is CGSSVALTVPQNEQFF. CDR3 DNA sequence: TGTGGCAGCAGCGTAGCTCTCACAGTTCCCCAGAATGAGCAGTTCTTC.

This clonotype appeared many times. The chain joins TRBV5-1 to TRBJ2-7; TRBD1 agrees at 7 bases. V lost 4 bases, J lost 0 bases, and 10 bases stayed unmatched. Germline CDR1 reads SGHRS; CDR2 reads YFSETQ. The CDR3 has 16 amino acids. For the CDR3, the DNA is TGCGCCAGCAGCCGAATTTCAGGGGGTCTCTCCTACGAGCAGTACTTC. It is translated as CASSRISGGLSYEQYF.

This clonotype was seen repeatedly, ten times or more. The chain uses TRBV10-1 and TRBJ2-1; 7 bases match TRBD1. Germline CDR1 WNHNN, CDR2 SYGVQD (reference sequence). J was trimmed by 7 bases and V by 3 bases; bases with no gene match: 9. The CDR3 has 15 residues. The CDR3 DNA follows: TGCGCCAGCAGTGAAAGACAGGGTCTAGGGAATGAGCAGTTCTTC. Protein product: CASSERQGLGNEQFF.

The chain combines TRBV20-1 with TRBJ2-1; 8 nucleotides match TRBD2. The J call may be mistaken, given a closer DNA end match to TRBJ2-7. CDR1 and CDR2 from the germline V gene are DFQATT and SNEGSKA (reference sequence). This CDR3 is built from 13 residues. The CDR3 loop reads CSRKGLVYNEQYF. The CDR3 DNA is TGCAGTCGAAAGGGACTAGTGTACAATGAGCAGTACTTC.